This T cell receptor (beta chain) derives from a study of molecular identifiers for immune sequencing clone quantification. For the study at large: RNA, taken in replicates from about 20,000 or 100,000 naive CD8 cells, was split five ways, with four sequenced.

A single record per CDR3 protein comes from TCRdb applying MiXCR to the PCR reads. Altogether approximately 40,000 distinct CDR3 sequences are present, nearly 25% being singletons, with the ten largest covering 0.85% to 1%. Germline V CDR1 and CDR2: SGHDN, FVKESK. The CDR3 totals 19 residues. V lost 0 bases and J lost 3, with 23 bases in between. Investigators produced naive CD8 libraries from about 20,000 to 1,000,000 sorted cells, drawing on 10%, 30% or 50% RNA. Naive CD8 T cells were sorted, and the gate applied was CD8+CD4-CCR7+CD45RA+. This clonotype was found a few times. The chain carries TRBV14 and TRBJ2-5; D perhaps matches TRBD2 (6 bases). The receptor was isolated from a human donor in good health. Some libraries in this study had Jurkat cell RNA spiked in. Specimen: naive CD8+ T cells from blood, with Jurkat cell RNA spiked in. Subset given: FACS-sorted CD8+CD4-CCR7+CD45RA+ naive T cells. The DNA for the CDR3 is TGTGCCAGCAGCCAAGATCGGGAGACAGCCATCATGGGCGAAGAGACCCAGTACTTC. Translated, it gives CASSQDRETAIMGEETQYF.